This T cell receptor (beta chain) was recovered during a study of PD-L1 blockade in urothelial cancer. For this clone: Its matching antigen is unknown.

Study-wide findings and caveats: Patients with durable benefit had greater blood expansion of tumor-associated TCR clones 3 weeks into treatment.

Specified time point: peripheral blood 6 weeks after treatment start. Data came from immunoSEQ multiplex PCR; TCRdb stores just in-frame clones and leaves some out. The repertoire holds more than 90,000 clones, with approximately 87% as singletons. This CDR3 region has 15 residues. Germline V CDR1 and CDR2: SGHRS, YFSETQ. V dropped 2 bases and J dropped 4 bases, with 13 bases sitting between them. The TCR originated in a man between 65 and 85 years old with urothelial cancer. The chain has TRBV5-1 and TRBJ1-5; D is possibly TRBD1 (6 bases). The material was PBMCs, obtained around atezolizumab (anti-PD-L1) treatment. The CDR3 DNA sequence: TGCGCCAGCAGCTTACAGGGCGCTTCTAATCAGCCCCAGCATTTT. It encodes CASSLQGASNQPQHF.